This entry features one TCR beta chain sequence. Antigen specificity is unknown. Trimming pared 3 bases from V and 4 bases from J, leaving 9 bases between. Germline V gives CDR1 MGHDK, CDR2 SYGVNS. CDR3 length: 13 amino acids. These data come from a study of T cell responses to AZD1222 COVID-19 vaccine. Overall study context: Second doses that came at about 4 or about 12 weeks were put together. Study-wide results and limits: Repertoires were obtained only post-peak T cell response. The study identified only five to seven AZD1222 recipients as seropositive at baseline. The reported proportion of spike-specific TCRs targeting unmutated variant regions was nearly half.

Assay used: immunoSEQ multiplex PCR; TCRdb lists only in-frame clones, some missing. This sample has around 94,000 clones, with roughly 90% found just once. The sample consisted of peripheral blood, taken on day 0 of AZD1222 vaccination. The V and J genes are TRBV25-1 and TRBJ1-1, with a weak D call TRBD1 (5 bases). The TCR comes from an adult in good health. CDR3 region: CASSDRGTTEAFF. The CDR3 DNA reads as TGTGCCAGCAGTGACCGAGGGACCACTGAAGCTTTCTTT.